The clone carrying this TCR beta chain was seen once. In the original workflow: It was from reference gene primer amplification that nucleated cell counts were estimated. Produced via immunoSEQ multiplex PCR; TCRdb's table is partial and in-frame only. V, J and clone size derive from that table, while D and trimming were established from the DNA sequence. Of over 35,000 clones in the sample, roughly 85% were seen once. The data were taken from a study of blood T cell repertoires in COVID-19. For the study at large: Samples taken during acute and convalescent COVID-19 were collected in the United States, Italy and Spain.

Germline V gives CDR1 DFQATT, CDR2 SNEGSKA (reference sequence). Unmatched junction bases numbered 9, after V lost 3 bases and J lost 6 bases. CDR3 length equals 15 residues. The sample comprised peripheral blood. This chain uses TRBV20-1 with TRBJ2-2; 8 bases are shared with TRBD2. This receptor was taken from a man aged 55 to 70 with active COVID-19. The CDR3 DNA reads TGCAGTGCTAGTCCGGCGGGAGGAGGGGCCGGGGAGCTGTTTTTT. Translation: CSASPAGGGAGELFF.